This T cell receptor beta chain appears in the sequencing data of a study of cytomegalovirus exposure and HLA in healthy donors. Repertoires were generated with immunoSEQ multiplex PCR, while TCRdb's copy carries only in-frame clones and drops some. The table has tens of thousands of clones, approximately 96% seen once; the top ten hold 0.78%. Only one count was recorded for this clone. V dropped 5 bases and J dropped 7 bases, with 14 bases sitting between them. Germline CDR1 reads LNHDA; CDR2 reads SQIVND (reference sequence). The CDR3 is 13 amino acids. The sample was PBMCs. The TCR originated in a man aged 18-30 years in good health and CMV-seronegative. The rearrangement links TRBV19 to TRBJ1-2; weak D call: TRBD1 (5 bases). The CDR3 protein is CASSDRPRPGYTF. CDR3 in DNA: TGTGCCAGTAGTGACAGACCCCGACCTGGCTACACCTTC.